Listed below are T cell receptor beta chains from one sample, sequenced in a study of blood T cell repertoires in COVID-19. Only in-frame clones appear in the TCRdb table, and some are missing; sequencing was by immunoSEQ multiplex PCR. Among 200,000 to 250,000 clones listed, roughly 90% were seen once. Source material: PBMCs or T cells enriched from blood (not recorded which). The origin of the receptors is a woman aged 50 to 60 in a cohort exposed to, infected with or recovered from COVID-19 (not recorded which). The CDR3 runs from the conserved cysteine through the conserved F or W. A D gene is named only where the DNA matches it firmly. Not all rows give a size; the values are once, few, many and, for expanded clones, a class.

size	D	V	J	DNA	CDR3
-	TRBD2	TRBV11-2	TRBJ2-2	TGTGCCAGCAGCTTATCATTAGCGGGATGGAACACCGGGGAGCTGTTTTTT	CASSLSLAGWNTGELFF
-	-	TRBV21-1	TRBJ1-3	TGTGCCAGCAGGGATCTCCAGGGTCGCGCGAGCTCTGGAAACACCATATATTTT	CASRDLQGRASSGNTIYF
-	TRBD1	TRBV27	TRBJ1-6	TGTGCCAGCAGTTCGCTACAGGGGAGCTCCTATAATTCACCCCTCCACTTT	CASSSLQGSSYNSPLHF
-	-	TRBV30	TRBJ2-5	TGTGCCTGGACAGGGCTATCTTTGAAAGAGACCCAGTACTTC	CAWTGLSLKETQYF
-	-	TRBV7-2	TRBJ1-2	TGTGCCAGCAGCTTTACAGGGACCTATGGCTACACCTTC	CASSFTGTYGYTF
-	-	TRBV5-6	TRBJ1-4	TGTGCCAGCAGCCTACGAACAGGTTGGACTAATGAAAAACTGTTTTTT	CASSLRTGWTNEKLFF
few	-	TRBV30	TRBJ2-7	TGTGCCTGGAGTGTACGTTCAGGGAACGAGCAGTACTTC	CAWSVRSGNEQYF
-	-	TRBV19	TRBJ1-4	TGTGCCAGTACGGCAGGGTCTTGGGAAAAACTGTTTTTT	CASTAGSWEKLFF
-	TRBD1	TRBV4-2	TRBJ1-2	TGTGCCAGCAGCCAGTCCACAGGGGGTCAGACCTATGGCTACACCTTC	CASSQSTGGQTYGYTF
-	TRBD1	TRBV19	TRBJ2-1	TGTGCCAGTAGTATGGGGACAGGGATATACAATGAGCAGTTCTTC	CASSMGTGIYNEQFF
-	TRBD2	TRBV4-1	TRBJ2-3	TGCGCCAGCAGCCAAGTTGGGGAGGGACTAGCGGGGGGGCGAGATACGCAGTATTTT	CASSQVGEGLAGGRDTQYF